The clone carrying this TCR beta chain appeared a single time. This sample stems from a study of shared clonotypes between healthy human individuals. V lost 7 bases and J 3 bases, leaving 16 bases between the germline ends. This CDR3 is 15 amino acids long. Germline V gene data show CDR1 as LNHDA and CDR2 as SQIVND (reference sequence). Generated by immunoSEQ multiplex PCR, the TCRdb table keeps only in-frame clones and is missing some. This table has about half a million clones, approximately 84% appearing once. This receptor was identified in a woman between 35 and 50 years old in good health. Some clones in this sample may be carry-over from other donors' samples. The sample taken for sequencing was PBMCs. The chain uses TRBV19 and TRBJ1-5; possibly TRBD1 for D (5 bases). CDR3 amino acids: CASNTDGGINQPQHF. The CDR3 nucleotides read TGTGCCAGTAACACGGACGGGGGGATCAATCAGCCCCAGCATTTT.